This paragraph covers one TCR beta chain sequence. What it binds is unknown. The data stem from a study of T cell clones after liver transplantation. Study background: TCRbeta sequencing after a pre-transplant mixed lymphocyte reaction identified graft-donor-reactive clones, later tracked in post-transplant blood. General study results and limits: Migration into the graft, not deletion, may explain lost graft donor-reactive T cells. Conclusions were preliminary, with small, heterogeneous patient groups.

Germline lookup yields CDR1 ENHRY and CDR2 SYGVKD. The CDR3 covers 15 residues. V lost 0 bases, J lost 0 bases, and 1 base stayed unmatched. Clones were sequenced by immunoSEQ multiplex PCR, and TCRdb holds only the in-frame ones, with some missing. Of more than 15,000 clones listed, approximately 80% were seen once; the top ten hold roughly 32%. The source material was CD8+ T cells from blood, sampled 48 months after liver transplant. The chain recombines TRBV10-3 with TRBJ2-5; 7 nucleotides match TRBD1. The source is a human patient who received a liver transplant. Some T cells may possibly be graft donor cells. CDR3 region: CAISESGGNQETQYF. Here the CDR3 DNA reads TGTGCCATCAGTGAGTCAGGGGGCAACCAAGAGACCCAGTACTTC.